The 18 T cell receptor beta chains below were found in one sample sequenced in a study of blood T cells in healthy people across ages. A sample-barcoded 5' primer and a J-beta primer mix were used in a second PCR of roughly 6 to 11 cycles. From the 5' RACE reads, TCRdb called clonotypes with MiXCR, one entry per CDR3 protein. The profile covers around 1,000,000 distinct CDR3 sequences, with about 25% appearing a single time and 0.65% to 0.95% taken by the ten largest. The same data also contributed to another study, on T cells of mothers and their children.

The material sequenced was blood. The source is a girl aged 2-10 years in good health.

The rearrangement links TRBV7-9 to TRBJ1-4; 7 bases fit TRBD1. There are 15 residues in the CDR3. The V segment lost 3 bases and the J segment 6 bases; nucleotides outside the gene matches: 7. Germline lookup yields CDR1 SEHNR and CDR2 FQNEAQ (reference sequence). The CDR3 region is CASSFRQGRDEKLFF. The CDR3 nucleotides read TGTGCCAGCAGCTTCAGACAGGGAAGGGATGAAAAACTGTTTTTT.

This clonotype appeared a few times. J is TRBJ1-3 and V is TRBV9; D unclear. Germline CDR1 reads SGDLS; CDR2 reads YYNGEE. V was shortened by 5 bases and J by 0 bases, with 9 bases between the two germline ends. The CDR3 sequence is 14 residues long. CDR3 residues: CASSQTPSGNTIYF. CDR3 sequence (DNA): TGTGCCAGCAGTCAGACACCCTCTGGAAACACCATATATTTT.

This clonotype has only a few counts. The chain links TRBV29-1 to TRBJ2-1; maybe TRBD1 (5 bases). The CDR3 has 14 amino acids. Germline lookup yields CDR1 SQVTM and CDR2 ANQGSEA. V lost 3 bases, J lost 1 base, and 10 bases lay in between. In DNA, the CDR3 is TGCAGCGTTGACGCAGGGTTTTCCTACAATGAGCAGTTCTTC. It codes for CSVDAGFSYNEQFF.

The chain's CDR3 is CAISDSGRGNQPQHF. The CDR3 region has the DNA TGTGCCATCAGTGACTCAGGGCGGGGAAATCAGCCCCAGCATTTT. The V gene is TRBV10-3, the J gene TRBJ1-5; D may be TRBD1 (5 bases). In germline, CDR1 is ENHRY, CDR2 SYGVKD. V gave up 3 bases and J gave up 4 bases, with 13 bases separating them. This CDR3 has 15 residues.

In regard to this clonotype: Without the conserved terminal phenylalanine or tryptophan, this CDR3 likely stems from a read error. V is TRBV7-9 and J is TRBJ2-3; D possibly corresponds to TRBD1 (6 bases). The V end lost 2 bases, the J end lost 2 bases, and 17 bases lay between the germline ends. Germline lookup yields CDR1 SEHNR and CDR2 FQNEAQ (reference sequence). The CDR3 has 17 residues. Here the CDR3 reads CASSLYTGMGATDTQYL. CDR3 bases: TGTGCCAGCAGCTTATATACAGGGATGGGGGCCACAGATACGCAGTATTTG.

V gene TRBV7-2 combines with J gene TRBJ2-5; possibly TRBD2 for D (5 bases). Matching the DNA end better, TRBJ2-7 makes the J call doubtful. This CDR3 is 14 amino acids long. CDR1 and CDR2 (germline): SGHTA, FQGNSA. The CDR3 spells CASSPRGQAYEQYF. CDR3 DNA: TGTGCCAGCAGCCCCCGAGGGCAAGCCTACGAGCAGTACTTC.

The chain links TRBV12-5 to TRBJ1-6, with D unresolved. The CDR3 covers 14 residues. Trimming removed 5 bases at V and 6 bases at J, with 11 bases between. Germline-derived CDR1 and CDR2 are LGHNT and FRNRAP. CDR3 in DNA: TGTGCTAGTGGTGCCGTGGGTCCTAATTCACCCCTCCACTTT. Its protein product is CASGAVGPNSPLHF.

Regarding this clonotype: The junction and the germline gene differ at one end; a read error may be behind it. The chain joins TRBV7-2 to TRBJ2-4; tentative D call: TRBD2 (6 bases). This CDR3 has 15 residues. Per germline, CDR1 SGHTA and CDR2 FQGNSA. CDR3 sequence reads: CASSSPGRAKNIQHF. The CDR3 nucleotides are TGTGCCAGCAGCTCCCCCGGGAGAGCCAAAAACATTCAGCACTTC.

The chain carries TRBV12-3 or TRBV12-4 and TRBJ2-5; TRBD2 agrees at 8 bases. The DNA end lines up better with TRBJ2-1; the J call may be wrong. The CDR3 is 14 residues long. The chain's CDR3 is CASSFPAGAKEQFF. CDR3 coding DNA: TGTGCCAGCAGTTTCCCAGCGGGAGCGAAGGAGCAGTTCTTC.

The sample holds a few counts of this clonotype. This chain links TRBV29-1 with TRBJ1-1; D gene unclear. CDR1 and CDR2 (germline): SQVTM, ANQGSEA. Trimming removed 3 bases from V and 9 bases from J, with 11 bases in between. This CDR3 is built from 11 residues. The chain's CDR3 is CSVDTRLKAFF. The CDR3 DNA is TGCAGCGTTGATACGAGACTTAAAGCTTTCTTT.

This clonotype was seen more than once but under ten times. This chain connects TRBV6-5 to TRBJ2-3; TRBD2 is a possible D gene (6 bases). The V end was cut by 6 bases, the J end by 4 bases, with 14 bases between. The CDR3 contains 14 residues. Germline CDR1 and CDR2: MNHEY and SVGAGI. The CDR3 sequence is CASRPEGMADTQYF. For the CDR3, the DNA is TGTGCCAGCAGACCGGAGGGAATGGCAGATACGCAGTATTTT.

CDR3 protein: CASSYWGGTGELFF. The CDR3 DNA reads as TGTGCCAGCAGTTATTGGGGTGGCACCGGGGAGCTGTTTTTT. J is TRBJ2-2 and V is TRBV6-5; D is ambiguous. Germline values: CDR1 MNHEY, CDR2 SVGAGI. The CDR3 has 14 amino acids. V was trimmed by 3 bases and J by 4 bases, leaving 9 bases between them.

The V call is TRBV5-1, the J call TRBJ2-5; D is unclear. The ends were cut back, 5 bases at V and 0 bases at J, with 11 bases in the middle. Germline CDR1 SGHRS, CDR2 YFSETQ. The CDR3 has 14 residues. This CDR3 reads CASRIHSNQETQYF. CDR3 coding DNA: TGCGCCAGCAGGATTCACAGTAACCAAGAGACCCAGTACTTC.

As to this clonotype: Since a much larger clone is just one base distant, this may be a read error. V gene TRBV9 combines with J gene TRBJ2-5; 9 bases are shared with TRBD2. The germline V gene has CDR1 SGDLS and CDR2 YYNGEE. The CDR3 has 14 amino acids. CDR3 amino acids: CAGSSGLAQETQYF. DNA of the CDR3: TGTGCCGGCAGCTCAGGACTAGCGCAAGAGACCCAGTACTTC. The whole variable domain, remainder taken from reference TRBV9 and TRBJ2-5, is DSGVTQTPKHLITATGQRVTLRCSPRSGDLSVYWYQQSLDQGLQFLIQYYNGEERAKGNILERFSAQQFPDLHSELNLSSLELGDSALYFCAGSSGLAQETQYFGPGTRLLVL.

This rearrangement joins TRBV27 to TRBJ1-2; 11 bases match TRBD1. CDR1 is MNHEY, CDR2 SMNVEV, per germline (reference sequence). V lost 5 bases, J lost 8 bases, and 10 bases stayed unmatched. CDR3 length: 15 amino acids. This CDR3 is CASSPGTGGIEGYTF. The CDR3 nucleotides read TGTGCCAGCAGTCCGGGGACAGGGGGAATTGAGGGCTACACCTTC.

Only a few counts were recorded for this clonotype. The chain joins TRBV3-1 to TRBJ1-1; D not certain. Germline CDR1 LGHDT, CDR2 YNNKEL (reference sequence). With 0 bases removed from V and 11 bases from J, the gap between germline ends came to 10 bases. The CDR3 sequence is 12 residues long. The CDR3, as DNA: TGTGCCAGCAGCCAAGAAGGAATAGACGCTTTCTTT. It encodes CASSQEGIDAFF.

The chain links TRBV27 to TRBJ2-1, with 8 bases that match TRBD1. The J segment lost 7 bases and the V segment lost 3 bases, leaving 8 bases of the junction unmatched. The CDR3 runs to 15 residues. Germline V gene lookup returns CDR1 MNHEY and CDR2 SMNVEV (reference sequence). CDR3 DNA sequence: TGTGCCAGCAGTTTTCAGGGGGCCGGGTTAAATGAGCAGTTCTTC. Translation gives CASSFQGAGLNEQFF.

This sequence joins TRBV28 and TRBJ1-2; 7 bases agree with TRBD1. This CDR3 contains 15 residues. The germline gives CDR1 MDHEN, CDR2 SYDVKM. After removal of 6 bases from V and 2 bases from J, the junction contained 9 bases not matched to a gene. The CDR3: CASRKQGQINYGYTF. For the CDR3, the DNA is TGTGCCAGCAGAAAGCAGGGACAGATAAACTATGGCTACACCTTC.